The rows below give T cell receptor beta chains drawn from one sample of a study of CD8 T cells in Susac syndrome. TCRdb re-called the immunoSEQ multiplex PCR reads through MiXCR, storing one row per CDR3 protein. The sample records around 190,000 distinct CDR3 sequences, approximately 95% being singletons. The source material was CD4+ T cells from PBMCs. The receptors originated from a human donor in good health. Both conserved end residues are part of each CDR3. D genes are given only for firm matches. Clone size is not always given. Where it is, it says once, few, many or a class for expanded clones.

clone size	D gene	V gene	J gene	CDR3 protein	CDR3 DNA
NA	NA	TRBV23-1	TRBJ1-5	CASSQSGGLQPQHF	TGCGCCAGCAGTCAATCAGGGGGGCTACAGCCCCAGCATTTT
NA	NA	TRBV4-2	TRBJ1-2	CASSPPPGAGYTF	TGTGCCAGCAGCCCCCCGCCAGGGGCGGGCTACACCTTC
once	NA	TRBV29-1	TRBJ1-2	CSVESLFNYGYTF	TGCAGCGTTGAATCCCTATTTAACTATGGCTACACCTTC
NA	TRBD1	TRBV6-2/TRBV6-3	TRBJ2-1	CASVRDRGHSEQFF	TGTGCCAGCGTGAGGGACAGGGGGCACAGTGAGCAGTTCTTC
NA	NA	TRBV10-3	TRBJ2-7	CAISVGYQQYF	TGTGCCATCAGTGTAGGCTACCAGCAGTACTTC
NA	TRBD1	TRBV9	TRBJ2-5	CASSFGQGRSQETQYF	TGTGCCAGCAGCTTTGGACAGGGGAGATCTCAAGAGACCCAGTACTTC
NA	NA	TRBV29-1	TRBJ1-1	CSVRDNRRNTEAFF	TGCAGCGTCCGGGACAACAGGCGAAACACTGAAGCTTTCTTT
once	TRBD1	TRBV24-1	TRBJ2-1	CATSDPGQGNEQFF	TGTGCCACCAGTGACCCGGGACAGGGGAATGAGCAGTTCTTC
NA	NA	TRBV27	TRBJ1-4	CASSWGNNEKLFF	TGTGCCAGCAGTTGGGGGAATAATGAAAAACTGTTTTTT
NA	NA	TRBV2	TRBJ1-5	CASKKDGDQPQHF	TGTGCCAGCAAAAAGGACGGGGATCAGCCCCAGCATTTT
NA	NA	TRBV29-1	TRBJ2-5	CSVETQYF	TGCAGCGTAGAGACCCAGTACTTC
NA	TRBD2	TRBV3-1	TRBJ2-7	CASSQMASGVYEQYF	TGTGCCAGCAGCCAAATGGCTAGCGGGGTTTACGAGCAGTACTTC
NA	NA	TRBV7-9	TRBJ1-4	CASSLDTAYEKLFF	TGTGCCAGCAGCTTGGACACGGCCTATGAAAAACTGTTTTTT
NA	TRBD2	TRBV2	TRBJ2-3	CASSGSSGRMSDTQYF	TGTGCCAGCAGTGGTTCTAGCGGGAGAATGTCAGATACGCAGTATTTT
NA	NA	TRBV19	TRBJ1-1	CASSIPEGSLNTEAFF	TGTGCCAGTAGTATCCCAGAGGGCAGCTTGAACACTGAAGCTTTCTTT
NA	NA	TRBV4-1	TRBJ1-2	CASSQVGMARGAYGYTF	TGCGCCAGCAGCCAAGTCGGGATGGCGCGAGGGGCCTATGGCTACACCTTC
NA	TRBD1	TRBV29-1	TRBJ2-5	CSSLWSWGQQETQYF	TGCAGTTCCCTGTGGTCCTGGGGACAGCAAGAGACCCAGTACTTC
NA	TRBD2	TRBV2	TRBJ2-1	CASIAASGIGEQFF	TGTGCCAGCATAGCGGCTAGCGGGATAGGGGAGCAGTTCTTC
NA	NA	TRBV5-1	TRBJ1-2	CASSVDGDGYYGYTF	TGCGCCAGCAGCGTCGACGGAGACGGTTACTATGGCTACACCTTC
NA	NA	TRBV20-1	TRBJ1-5	CSARVPIGSQPQHF	TGCAGTGCTAGAGTTCCTATAGGGTCTCAGCCCCAGCATTTT
NA	TRBD1	TRBV2	TRBJ1-1	CADLRGQFTEAFF	TGTGCCGACCTTCGGGGACAGTTTACTGAAGCTTTCTTT
once	TRBD2	TRBV20-1	TRBJ2-5	CSASGLAEETQYF	TGCAGTGCTAGTGGACTAGCGGAAGAGACCCAGTACTTC
NA	NA	TRBV5-1	TRBJ2-4	CASSLGAGWAKNIQYF	TGCGCCAGCAGCTTGGGGGCGGGATGGGCCAAAAACATTCAGTACTTC
NA	NA	TRBV9	TRBJ2-3	CASSAHPGAPTDTQYF	TGTGCCAGCAGCGCCCACCCCGGGGCCCCCACAGATACGCAGTATTTT
NA	NA	TRBV5-4	TRBJ2-5	CASSSTVQETQYF	TGTGCCAGCAGTTCTACAGTCCAAGAGACCCAGTACTTC
NA	NA	TRBV30	TRBJ1-5	CAWSRLSDQPQHF	TGTGCCTGGAGTCGACTGAGCGATCAGCCCCAGCATTTT
NA	NA	TRBV20-1	TRBJ1-2	CSAPGRVHGYTF	TGCAGTGCTCCAGGGCGGGTCCATGGCTACACCTTC
NA	NA	TRBV20-1	TRBJ1-6	CSASPMGTTNSPLHF	TGCAGTGCTAGCCCGATGGGGACAACTAATTCACCCCTCCACTTT
NA	TRBD2	TRBV20-1	TRBJ2-1	CSARFGSSGSLSYNEQFF	TGCAGTGCTAGGTTTGGGTCTAGCGGGAGTCTCTCCTACAATGAGCAGTTCTTC
NA	NA	TRBV19	TRBJ2-3	CASSIEGRGLGTQYF	TGTGCCAGTAGTATAGAGGGCAGGGGCCTTGGTACGCAGTATTTT
NA	NA	TRBV29-1	TRBJ2-1	CSVEAARDEQFF	TGCAGCGTTGAAGCCGCCCGGGATGAGCAGTTCTTC
NA	NA	TRBV5-1	TRBJ1-5	CASSLETEGDQPQHF	TGCGCCAGCAGCTTGGAGACAGAAGGGGATCAGCCCCAGCATTTT
NA	NA	TRBV20-1	TRBJ2-4	CSARPPNTEAKNIQYF	TGCAGTGCTAGACCACCCAATACTGAGGCCAAAAACATTCAGTACTTC
once	NA	TRBV29-1	TRBJ1-1	CSVDEERAFF	TGCAGCGTTGACGAAGAACGGGCTTTCTTT
once	TRBD1	TRBV27	TRBJ2-1	CASSFLDRVAYNEQFF	TGTGCCAGCAGTTTCTTAGACAGGGTCGCCTACAATGAGCAGTTCTTC